Listed below are T cell receptor beta chains from one sample, sequenced in a study of shared clonotypes between healthy human individuals. Repertoires were generated with immunoSEQ multiplex PCR, while TCRdb's copy carries only in-frame clones and drops some. The sample holds 630,000 or so clones, 98% seen once. The sequenced material came from naive CD8+ T cells sorted from blood. These TCRs come from a man aged 30 to 45 in good health. CDR3s include the opening cysteine and the closing phenylalanine or tryptophan. Each record gives: clone size, V gene, J gene, CDR3 protein. Clone size is given for some rows only: seen once, a few or many times, or a class if the clone is expanded.

abundance: once
v_gene: TRBV27
j_gene: TRBJ1-4
CDR3aa: CASSSLSDGANEKLFF

abundance: NA
v_gene: TRBV2
j_gene: TRBJ1-1
CDR3aa: CASKLDLNTEAFF

abundance: once
v_gene: TRBV28
j_gene: TRBJ1-2
CDR3aa: CASSDRGAGGYTF

abundance: NA
v_gene: TRBV11-1
j_gene: TRBJ2-2
CDR3aa: CASSSTGELFF

abundance: NA
v_gene: TRBV10-3
j_gene: TRBJ2-2
CDR3aa: CAISESGGDNTGELFF

abundance: NA
v_gene: TRBV13
j_gene: TRBJ2-1
CDR3aa: CASSPTRQGFLEQFF

abundance: NA
v_gene: TRBV18
j_gene: TRBJ1-1
CDR3aa: CASSPNGGSTEAFF

abundance: NA
v_gene: TRBV29-1
j_gene: TRBJ2-4
CDR3aa: CSTPGRENIQYF

abundance: NA
v_gene: TRBV19
j_gene: TRBJ2-7
CDR3aa: CASRDRTGVPYEQYF

abundance: NA
v_gene: TRBV7-6
j_gene: TRBJ2-7
CDR3aa: CASSQRLAPDYEQYF

abundance: once
v_gene: TRBV5-1
j_gene: TRBJ1-1
CDR3aa: CASSPLSGDTEAFF

abundance: NA
v_gene: TRBV7-6
j_gene: TRBJ2-1
CDR3aa: CASSYGQGLRNEQFF

abundance: NA
v_gene: TRBV19
j_gene: TRBJ2-2
CDR3aa: CASSGMGTGILTGELFF

abundance: NA
v_gene: TRBV7-9
j_gene: TRBJ2-2
CDR3aa: CASSSPGQGREVTGELFF

abundance: NA
v_gene: TRBV7-9
j_gene: TRBJ2-2
CDR3aa: CASSAPGGVSGELFF

abundance: NA
v_gene: TRBV14
j_gene: TRBJ2-3
CDR3aa: CASSPRRRKNPTDTQYF

abundance: NA
v_gene: TRBV5-1
j_gene: TRBJ2-5
CDR3aa: CASSLAGTGPETQYF

abundance: NA
v_gene: TRBV7-6
j_gene: TRBJ2-1
CDR3aa: CASSLGTFPYNEQFF

abundance: NA
v_gene: TRBV7-6
j_gene: TRBJ1-1
CDR3aa: CASSLGMDWMNTEAFF

abundance: NA
v_gene: TRBV28
j_gene: TRBJ1-1
CDR3aa: CASSLGGGEAFF

abundance: NA
v_gene: TRBV5-1
j_gene: TRBJ1-5
CDR3aa: CASSAGQGFNQPQHF

abundance: NA
v_gene: TRBV9
j_gene: TRBJ2-3
CDR3aa: CASSRGGTNTDTQYF

abundance: once
v_gene: TRBV11-2
j_gene: TRBJ2-7
CDR3aa: CASTPLAGGLVSQYF

abundance: NA
v_gene: TRBV28
j_gene: TRBJ1-5
CDR3aa: CASSFYPRGEGNQPQHF

abundance: NA
v_gene: TRBV28
j_gene: TRBJ2-7
CDR3aa: CASSPEGGWNEQYF

abundance: NA
v_gene: TRBV7-9
j_gene: TRBJ2-4
CDR3aa: CASSRPAGLTQNIQYF

abundance: NA
v_gene: TRBV2
j_gene: TRBJ2-2
CDR3aa: CASSGEGGRIFGELFF

abundance: NA
v_gene: TRBV10-3
j_gene: TRBJ2-7
CDR3aa: CAISESLAGRSYEQYF

abundance: NA
v_gene: TRBV7-7
j_gene: TRBJ2-3
CDR3aa: CASSLGAGGPTDTQYF

abundance: NA
v_gene: TRBV5-4
j_gene: TRBJ2-5
CDR3aa: CASSAGDGQETQYF

abundance: NA
v_gene: TRBV6-5
j_gene: TRBJ2-7
CDR3aa: CASSLYGATYEQYF

abundance: NA
v_gene: TRBV29-1
j_gene: TRBJ2-7
CDR3aa: CSVYGTSGSVRYEQYF

abundance: NA
v_gene: TRBV27
j_gene: TRBJ2-1
CDR3aa: CASSFMESSYNEQFF

abundance: NA
v_gene: TRBV30
j_gene: TRBJ1-1
CDR3aa: CAWSVYGNTEAFF

abundance: NA
v_gene: TRBV29-1
j_gene: TRBJ2-4
CDR3aa: CSVVVVTKNIQYF

abundance: NA
v_gene: TRBV5-4
j_gene: TRBJ2-7
CDR3aa: CASSLTGAYEQYF

abundance: NA
v_gene: TRBV7-6
j_gene: TRBJ2-1
CDR3aa: CASSSGEYNEQFF

abundance: NA
v_gene: TRBV5-1
j_gene: TRBJ2-7
CDR3aa: CASSPSGSSYEQYF

abundance: NA
v_gene: TRBV2
j_gene: TRBJ1-3
CDR3aa: CASIGQGIASGNTIYF

abundance: NA
v_gene: TRBV29-1
j_gene: TRBJ2-1
CDR3aa: CSVLTSGRDEQFF

abundance: NA
v_gene: TRBV5-1
j_gene: TRBJ1-4
CDR3aa: CASSLEGRRNEKLFF

abundance: NA
v_gene: TRBV11-2
j_gene: TRBJ2-7
CDR3aa: CASSLDVEYGVNYEQYF

abundance: NA
v_gene: TRBV4-3
j_gene: TRBJ1-2
CDR3aa: CASSQEGGSGYGYTF

abundance: NA
v_gene: TRBV30
j_gene: TRBJ1-5
CDR3aa: CAWKDPGQGYSNQPQHF

abundance: NA
v_gene: TRBV29-1
j_gene: TRBJ2-7
CDR3aa: CSVEMESSYEQYF

abundance: NA
v_gene: TRBV10-3
j_gene: TRBJ2-1
CDR3aa: CAISETSVNEQFF

abundance: NA
v_gene: TRBV7-8
j_gene: TRBJ2-7
CDR3aa: CASSLNQGSYEQYF

abundance: NA
v_gene: TRBV7-9
j_gene: TRBJ1-4
CDR3aa: CASSLLLGEGRKLFF

abundance: NA
v_gene: TRBV29-1
j_gene: TRBJ1-4
CDR3aa: CSVTGTDNEKLFF